Described below is a single T cell receptor (beta chain) sequence and its context. What it binds is unknown. CDR3 length equals 15 residues. With V trimmed by 0 bases and J by 2 bases, 1 base remained unmatched. Looked up from germline, CDR1 is MNHEY and CDR2 is SMNVEV (reference sequence). The data are from a study of OX40 agonist ivuxolimab in advanced cancers. Findings and limits, study-wide: Certain nonresponding patients likewise had low normalized T-cell clonal expansion. Mean expanded clone counts were higher in CD8+ than CD4+ T cells.

The table came from immunoSEQ multiplex PCR; TCRdb's copy has only in-frame clones and leaves some out. Of approximately 43,000 clones listed, around 85% are singletons. Samples were taken at baseline and on day 1 of cycles 4 and 7. This specimen consisted of CD4+ or CD8+ T cells sorted from blood, obtained in a trial of the OX40 agonist ivuxolimab. The rearrangement uses TRBV27 and TRBJ2-7, with 10 bases matching TRBD2. This clonotype originated in an adult with an advanced solid tumor such as melanoma, head and neck, liver or kidney cancer. The CDR3 DNA reads as TGTGCCAGCAGTTTATCAACTAGCGGGACCTACGAGCAGTACTTC. This gives the protein CASSLSTSGTYEQYF.